This T cell receptor (beta chain) was documented in a study of T cell responses to AZD1222 COVID-19 vaccine. Of note for this clone: The antigen remains undetermined.

Assay used: immunoSEQ multiplex PCR; TCRdb lists only in-frame clones, some missing. The sample lists 130,000 to 150,000 clones, 75% to 85% seen once, with around 4.1% in the top ten. Trimming took off 4 bases at V and 3 bases at J, with 14 bases between the two ends. There are 16 residues in the CDR3. From germline, CDR1 is SGHKS and CDR2 YYEKEE (reference sequence). Study-level findings and limits: Close to half of spike-specific TCRs reportedly recognize unmutated variant regions. Vaccine-related CD4 TCRs covered spike, predominating at 160-218 and 743-854. Most donors were white British, females outnumbered males, and clonal diversity was possibly underestimated.

The chain uses TRBV5-5 and TRBJ1-6, with D unresolved. The receptor was isolated from an adult in good health. Sequenced here: peripheral blood, sampled on day 0 of MenACWY control vaccination. The CDR3 spells CASSHGSQYYNSPLHF. CDR3 nucleotides: TGTGCCAGCAGCCATGGGTCACAGTACTATAATTCACCCCTCCACTTT.